The 32 T cell receptor beta chains below were found in one sample sequenced in a study of blood T cells in healthy people across ages. It was with a sample-barcoded 5' primer and a J-beta primer mix that a second PCR of roughly 7 to 12 cycles was run. TCRdb re-called the 5' RACE reads with MiXCR, one entry per CDR3 protein. The sample gives 1.4 million or so distinct CDR3 sequences, 42% of which show up once; more than 4% is in the top ten. Input material: blood. The receptors were gathered from a woman in her late teens or twenties in good health.

This clonotype was seen more than once but under ten times. The chain combines TRBV15 with TRBJ2-3, with 7 bases aligning to TRBD2. Germline V gene lookup returns CDR1 LNHNV and CDR2 YYDKDF (reference sequence). The CDR3 extends over 18 amino acids. The V gene end was trimmed by 0 bases and the J gene end by 2 bases; junction bases not matched to a gene: 11. CDR3 loop: CATSREEPLAATTDTQYF. Here the CDR3 DNA reads TGTGCCACCAGCAGAGAAGAGCCGCTAGCGGCAACCACAGATACGCAGTATTTT.

In this sample, this clonotype turned up a few times. The chain recombines TRBV6-5 with TRBJ2-7; D call uncertain. CDR3 size: 14 residues. Trimming removed 6 bases at V and 2 bases at J, with 14 bases between. Looked up from germline, CDR1 is MNHEY and CDR2 is SVGAGI. The CDR3 loop is CASRRKGLTYEQYF. DNA for the CDR3: TGTGCCAGCAGGAGAAAGGGCCTCACCTACGAGCAGTACTTC.

The genes are TRBV7-2 and TRBJ2-5; D perhaps matches TRBD2 (7 bases). Germline V CDR1 and CDR2: SGHTA, FQGNSA. V was trimmed by 2 bases and J by 11 bases, leaving 27 bases between them. The CDR3 is made up of 17 amino acids. CDR3 nucleotides: TGTGCCAGCAGCTTATTGGCGGGGGCGAGCTCCTACAATGAGCAGTACTTC. Encoded protein: CASSLLAGASSYNEQYF.

This clonotype has just a few counts. The chain recombines TRBV19 with TRBJ2-7; possibly TRBD1 for D (6 bases). The CDR3 covers 15 residues. V gave up 6 bases and J gave up 1 base, with 16 bases separating them. Germline assignment: CDR1 LNHDA and CDR2 SQIVND (reference sequence). DNA for the CDR3: TGTGCCAGTAGGATGGGGGCAGGAACATCCTACGAGCAGTACTTC. It translates to CASRMGAGTSYEQYF.

This chain connects TRBV2 to TRBJ1-1; D is ambiguous. V shed 3 bases and J shed 0 bases, with 17 bases lying between them. Germline V gene lookup returns CDR1 SNHLY and CDR2 FYNNEI. This CDR3 is 17 amino acids long. The chain's CDR3 is CASSELSPGLMNTEAFF. For the CDR3, the DNA is TGTGCCAGCAGTGAGTTATCTCCCGGCCTCATGAACACTGAAGCTTTCTTT.

This clonotype came up a few times. This chain joins TRBV19 and TRBJ2-3; TRBD1 matches 7 bases. The CDR3 runs 16 residues. The V gene's germline CDR1 is LNHDA and CDR2 SQIVND (reference sequence). The V segment lost 8 bases and the J segment 1 base; nucleotides outside the gene matches: 12. As DNA, the CDR3 is TGTGCCAGTCGAGAGAGGGGGCGAACCGGCACAGATACGCAGTATTTT. This translates into CASRERGRTGTDTQYF.

V and J are TRBV4-3 and TRBJ1-2; 8 bases align to TRBD1. CDR3 size: 17 residues. CDR1 is LGHNA, CDR2 YSLEER, per germline. V was pared by 3 bases and J by 0 bases, with 9 bases of the junction left unmatched. The CDR3 region is CASSQKSGGLANYGYTF. The CDR3 bases are TGCGCCAGCAGCCAGAAGTCAGGGGGCCTAGCTAACTATGGCTACACCTTC.

V gene TRBV27 combines with J gene TRBJ2-4; D call uncertain. The J call could be wrong; TRBJ2-7 is a better fit for the DNA end. The CDR3 covers 15 residues. The V gene's germline CDR1 is MNHEY and CDR2 SMNVEV (reference sequence). The CDR3 region is CASSLLSIPFREQYF. The DNA for the CDR3 is TGTGCCAGCAGTTTATTGAGCATTCCTTTTCGCGAGCAGTACTTC.

This clonotype occurred a few times. This chain uses TRBV20-1 with TRBJ2-3, with TRBD2 as a possible D gene (5 bases). V lost 4 bases, J lost 2 bases, and 13 bases lay in between. There are 14 residues in the CDR3. Germline V gives CDR1 DFQATT, CDR2 SNEGSKA (reference sequence). As DNA, the CDR3 is TGCAGTGCTAAAGGGAGAGGGTACACAGATACGCAGTATTTT. Its protein is CSAKGRGYTDTQYF.

Comments on this clonotype: A read error is possible here, since a much larger clone lies one base away. The J gene is TRBJ2-1, the V gene TRBV5-1; no reliable D call. The DNA end is a closer match to TRBJ2-7, so the J assignment may be wrong. Germline CDR1 reads SGHRS; CDR2 reads YFSETQ. There are 14 residues in the CDR3. The CDR3 region is CASSRLPSYNEQYF. As DNA, the CDR3 is TGCGCCAGCAGCCGCCTTCCCTCCTACAATGAGCAGTACTTC.

The chain joins TRBV6-6 to TRBJ2-5, with TRBD2 identical over 8 bases. Germline V gene sequence: CDR1 MNHNY, CDR2 SVGAGI (reference sequence). CDR3 length: 16 amino acids. The trim removed 2 bases at V and 5 bases at J, leaving 10 bases unmatched. This CDR3 reads CASSYPPERERETQYF. In nucleotides, the CDR3 is TGTGCCAGCAGTTACCCACCGGAGCGGGAGAGGGAGACCCAGTACTTC.

The chain has TRBV7-3 and TRBJ2-1; 15 bases map to TRBD2. The junction had 7 bases not matched to a gene; V was cut back by 4 bases and J by 9 bases. The V gene's germline CDR1 is SGHTA and CDR2 FQGTGA. CDR3 length equals 16 residues. Here the CDR3 DNA reads TGTGCCAGCAGCTCCGGGACTAGCGGGAGGTTGGGTGAGCAGTTCTTC. This translates into CASSSGTSGRLGEQFF.

A few counts support this clonotype. The chain recombines TRBV7-2 with TRBJ2-7; the D gene is possibly TRBD1 (5 bases). Trimming stripped 6 bases from V and 7 bases from J, with 22 bases between. Germline V gene sequence: CDR1 SGHTA, CDR2 FQGNSA. The CDR3 is made up of 15 amino acids. CDR3 in amino acids: CASSTQGTGIGEQYF. CDR3 sequence (DNA): TGTGCCAGCAGTACCCAGGGCACCGGAATCGGTGAGCAGTACTTC.

The CDR3 sequence: CSAETGQWDEQFF. Written as DNA, the CDR3 is TGCAGTGCGGAAACGGGACAGTGGGATGAGCAGTTCTTC. The chain combines TRBV20-1 with TRBJ2-1, with 7 nucleotides matching TRBD1. The length of the CDR3 is 13 residues. The germline V gene encodes CDR1 DFQATT and CDR2 SNEGSKA (reference sequence). V was pared by 6 bases and J by 8 bases, with 10 bases of the junction left unmatched.

The chain uses TRBV7-9 and TRBJ2-2; D call uncertain. V gave up 1 base and J gave up 3 bases, with 12 bases separating them. CDR1 and CDR2 from the germline V gene are SEHNR and FQNEAQ (reference sequence). CDR3 length equals 16 residues. CDR3 nucleotides: TGTGCCAGCAGCTTAGGCACAACAACGGACACCGGGGAGCTGTTTTTT. Residues: CASSLGTTTDTGELFF.

This clonotype was picked up a small number of times. V usage is TRBV4-1 and J usage is TRBJ2-3; 11 nucleotides line up with TRBD2. V shed 0 bases, J shed 3 bases, and the junction held 5 bases outside the gene matches. This CDR3 has 17 amino acids. Germline V gene sequence: CDR1 MGHRA, CDR2 YSYEKL. CDR3 protein: CASSQDLTSGGTDTQYF. In DNA form, the CDR3 reads TGCGCCAGCAGCCAAGATTTAACTAGCGGGGGAACAGATACGCAGTATTTT.

This clonotype occurred a few times. This sequence joins TRBV27 and TRBJ1-2, with 7 bases fitting TRBD1. The CDR3 totals 14 residues. Germline V lookup: CDR1 MNHEY, CDR2 SMNVEV (reference sequence). The ends lost 5 bases at V and 8 bases at J; junction bases unmatched: 11. The CDR3 protein is CASSPDRVQRGYTF. The CDR3 nucleotides read TGTGCCAGCAGTCCAGACAGGGTGCAGCGAGGCTACACCTTC.

This clonotype was counted only a few times. The chain has TRBV14 and TRBJ1-2; D perhaps matches TRBD1 (5 bases). Trimming took 0 bases from V and 4 from J, leaving 12 bases between them. This CDR3 has 15 residues. Germline V gene data show CDR1 as SGHDN and CDR2 as FVKESK. The CDR3 DNA sequence: TGTGCCAGCAGCCAAGATCTTGGGGGAATCTATGGCTACACCTTC. This encodes CASSQDLGGIYGYTF.

This clonotype was seen a handful of times. V and J are TRBV27 and TRBJ2-7, with 8 bases lining up with TRBD2. The length of the CDR3 is 14 residues. Trimming at V came to 3 bases and at J to 3 bases, leaving 4 bases not matched to a gene. Germline-derived CDR1 and CDR2 are MNHEY and SMNVEV (reference sequence). CDR3 amino acids: CASSFGTRVYEQYF. The CDR3 DNA reads TGTGCCAGCAGTTTCGGGACTAGGGTCTACGAGCAGTACTTC.

The chain links TRBV6-2 or TRBV6-3 to TRBJ1-2, with D perhaps matching TRBD1 (6 bases). CDR1 is MNHEY and CDR2 is SVGEGT in the germline V gene. V lost 0 bases to trimming and J lost 4 bases, with 12 bases between them. CDR3 size: 15 residues. The CDR3 loop reads CASSYSGGTSYGYTF. The CDR3, as DNA: TGTGCCAGCAGTTACTCGGGCGGGACAAGCTATGGCTACACCTTC.

The J gene is TRBJ2-1, the V gene TRBV5-6; no clear D. Germline V CDR1 and CDR2: SGHDT, YYEEEE. Trimming removed 4 bases at V and 7 bases at J, with 9 bases between. CDR3 length equals 12 residues. DNA of the CDR3: TGTGCCAGCAGCCCAAATTGGAATGAGCAGTTCTTC. Protein: CASSPNWNEQFF.

The chain recombines TRBV27 with TRBJ2-7; TRBD1 agrees at 9 bases. Trimming cost V 4 bases and J 2 bases; bases outside gene matches: 6. This CDR3 is 15 amino acids long. CDR1 is MNHEY, CDR2 SMNVEV, per germline (reference sequence). Written as DNA, the CDR3 is TGTGCCAGCAGTTCCCTACAGGGGGCGGCCTACGAGCAGTACTTC. As protein: CASSSLQGAAYEQYF.

About this clonotype: This clone may be a read error of a much larger clone one base away. This chain uses TRBV6-8 with TRBJ2-7, with D possibly matching TRBD1 (5 bases). The CDR3 runs to 14 residues. In germline, CDR1 is MNHGY, CDR2 SAAAGT. Trimming pared 5 bases from V and 0 bases from J, leaving 11 bases between. The CDR3 nucleotides are TGTGCCAGCAGTGACTTGACAGCCTCCTACGAGCAGTACTTC. Translation gives CASSDLTASYEQYF.

The chain recombines TRBV7-2 with TRBJ1-5; D possibly corresponds to TRBD1 (5 bases). Germline V gene sequence: CDR1 SGHTA, CDR2 FQGNSA. The germline V and J ends were trimmed by 2 bases and 0 bases, with 11 bases remaining between them. The CDR3 spans 16 residues. The CDR3 nucleotides read TGTGCCAGCAGCTTAAATGGAGGGGTTAGCAATCAGCCCCAGCATTTT. Translating gives CASSLNGGVSNQPQHF.

A few counts support this clonotype. The rearrangement joins TRBV29-1 to TRBJ1-2; tentative D call: TRBD1 (5 bases). The CDR3 contains 13 residues. CDR1 is SQVTM and CDR2 is ANQGSEA in the germline V gene. V was pared by 6 bases and J by 4 bases, with 15 bases between. In nucleotides, the CDR3 is TGCAGCGTAGGAGGCAGGGCTTCCTATGGCTACACCTTC. It specifies CSVGGRASYGYTF.

This chain connects TRBV6-2 or TRBV6-3 to TRBJ2-1, with TRBD1 matching over 8 bases. CDR1 and CDR2 (germline): MNHEY, SVGEGT. V shed 7 bases, J shed 9 bases, and the junction held 8 bases outside the gene matches. CDR3 length equals 13 residues. DNA for the CDR3: TGTGCCAGCACCGACGACAGGGGCGGTGAGCAGTTCTTC. Its translation is CASTDDRGGEQFF.

In regard to this clonotype: The final CDR3 position lacks the conserved phenylalanine or tryptophan, pointing to a likely read error. The J gene is TRBJ2-5, the V gene TRBV27; D possibly corresponds to TRBD2 (6 bases). Germline V gives CDR1 MNHEY, CDR2 SMNVEV (reference sequence). This CDR3 region has 13 residues. Deletions cut 2 bases from V and 11 bases from J, with 15 bases between. The CDR3 loop reads CASSLTGPGEQYL. The CDR3 bases are TGTGCCAGCAGTTTAACGGGGCCGGGGGAGCAGTACCTC.

Note on this clonotype: A much larger clone sits a single nucleotide away, making a read error possible. The V gene is TRBV4-1, the J gene TRBJ2-6, with TRBD2 as a possible D gene (5 bases). The V end lost 0 bases, the J end lost 8 bases, and 8 bases lay between the germline ends. This CDR3 contains 14 residues. The germline V gene encodes CDR1 MGHRA and CDR2 YSYEKL. Here the CDR3 reads CASSQDSGTNVLTF. CDR3 sequence (DNA): TGCGCCAGCAGCCAAGATTCCGGGACCAACGTCCTGACTTTC.

This clonotype came up a few times. The chain is built from TRBV29-1 and TRBJ1-3; no definite D call. The V and J ends lost 3 bases and 0 bases respectively, with 6 bases between them. From germline, CDR1 is SQVTM and CDR2 ANQGSEA. The CDR3 runs 13 residues. CDR3: CSVERHSGNTIYF. CDR3 DNA: TGCAGCGTTGAGAGACACTCTGGAAACACCATATATTTT.

Remarks on this clonotype: This may arise from a read error, as a much more abundant clone is one base away. The chain recombines TRBV10-3 with TRBJ2-3, with D perhaps TRBD2 (5 bases). The CDR3 consists of 16 residues. CDR1 and CDR2 (germline): ENHRY, SYGVKD. CDR3 in DNA: TGTGCCATCAGTGTAGGGCCTCGTCCTAGCACAGATACGCATTATTTT. It translates to CAISVGPRPSTDTHYF.

This clonotype showed up just a few times. The V call is TRBV7-2, the J call TRBJ1-1; 8 nucleotides agree with TRBD1. The CDR3 totals 14 residues. Germline trimming cut 1 base from V and 6 bases from J; bases unmatched to any gene: 4. Germline values: CDR1 SGHTA, CDR2 FQGNSA. CDR3 coding DNA: TGTGCCAGCAGCTTAGTCGCAGGGGGCGCTGAAGCTTTCTTT. This encodes CASSLVAGGAEAFF.

This chain links TRBV7-9 with TRBJ1-3; D remains unclear. Looked up from germline, CDR1 is SEHNR and CDR2 is FQNEAQ (reference sequence). Trimming took 6 bases from V and 0 from J, leaving 9 bases between them. The CDR3 consists of 14 residues. As DNA, the CDR3 is TGTGCCAGCAGTAACAGCATCTCTGGAAACACCATATATTTT. It encodes CASSNSISGNTIYF.